This T cell receptor (beta chain) was sequenced during a study of cytomegalovirus exposure and HLA in healthy donors. Points from the study as a whole: According to an earlier analysis, most TCR beta V segments yielded productive rearrangements about 90% or about 30% of the time. Several top significant clusters appeared, in a later analysis, to be linked to common viral pathogens. The authors considered a cluster of highly shared sequence variants likely to be a sequencing artifact.

The germline V gene encodes CDR1 SGHRS and CDR2 YFSETQ. This CDR3 has 15 amino acids. V lost 2 bases to trimming and J lost 4 bases, with 13 bases between them. This clone was picked up one time. No antigen is known for it. 13 Jbeta primers and 60 Vbeta primers were used for the PCR. Sequencing used immunoSEQ multiplex PCR; TCRdb keeps in-frame clones, though not all of them. The repertoire holds approximately 150,000 clones, with approximately 82% as singletons. Sequencing input: PBMCs. This TCR was sampled from a middle-aged woman in good health and CMV-seronegative. The chain employs TRBV5-1 and TRBJ2-1; possibly TRBD1 for D (5 bases). The CDR3 reads CASSFAGMGYNEQFF. CDR3 nucleotides: TGCGCCAGCAGCTTCGCAGGGATGGGATACAATGAGCAGTTCTTC.